These 28 T cell receptor beta chains share one sample of origin, sequenced in a study of shared clonotypes between healthy human individuals. Clones were sequenced by immunoSEQ multiplex PCR, and TCRdb holds only the in-frame ones, with some missing. The sample holds some 1,600,000 clones, approximately 98% seen once. The sequenced sample was naive CD4+ T cells sorted from blood. Subset specified: CD45RA+ positively selected. All receptors derive from a man aged 25 to 45 in good health.

The chain links TRBV7-9 to TRBJ2-3; 7 bases fit TRBD2. CDR3 length: 15 residues. V was pared by 0 bases and J by 5 bases, with 5 bases of the junction left unmatched. Germline V CDR1 and CDR2: SEHNR, FQNEAQ (reference sequence). This CDR3 is CASSLAGGPGDTQYF. CDR3 bases: TGTGCCAGCAGCTTAGCGGGAGGGCCGGGAGATACGCAGTATTTT. The variable domain in full, with the rest retrieved from reference TRBV7-9 and TRBJ2-3, is DTGVSQNPRHKITKRGQNVTFRCDPISEHNRLYWYRQTLGQGPEFLTYFQNEAQLEKSRLLSDRFSAERPKGSFSTLEIQRTEQGDSAMYLCASSLAGGPGDTQYFGPGTRLTVL.

The chain employs TRBV7-3 and TRBJ2-1; D unresolved. The V and J ends lost 1 base and 5 bases respectively, with 15 bases between them. The CDR3 runs 16 residues. Germline-derived CDR1 and CDR2 are SGHTA and FQGTGA. The DNA for the CDR3 is TGTGCCAGCAGCTTAATCGCGAGAGAGAACCACAATGAGCAGTTCTTC. As protein: CASSLIARENHNEQFF.

V gene TRBV7-6 combines with J gene TRBJ2-7; D possibly corresponds to TRBD2 (6 bases). V was clipped by 8 bases and J by 0 bases, with 17 bases between them. The CDR3 length is 15 residues. Germline V lookup: CDR1 SGHVS, CDR2 FNYEAQ. DNA of the CDR3: TGTGCCAGCTCCCAATCGGGAGCAAACTCCTACGAGCAGTACTTC. Translated, it gives CASSQSGANSYEQYF.

The rearrangement links TRBV4-1 to TRBJ2-1; unclear D gene. Germline lookup yields CDR1 MGHRA and CDR2 YSYEKL. The CDR3 is 15 amino acids. Trimming cost V 0 bases and J 4 bases, with 10 bases left between them. This CDR3 is CASSQDSPVYNEQFF. CDR3 coding DNA: TGCGCCAGCAGCCAAGACTCTCCAGTTTACAATGAGCAGTTCTTC.

The chain employs TRBV11-2 and TRBJ2-1; 7 bases align to TRBD2. J lost 15 bases, V lost 0 bases, and 8 bases had no gene match. Germline-derived CDR1 and CDR2 are SGHAT and FQNNGV. The CDR3 consists of 13 residues. The CDR3 region has the DNA TGTGCCAGCAGCTTAGAGTGGGGGAGGGTGCGGTTCTTC. Its protein is CASSLEWGRVRFF.

The V and J genes are TRBV7-6 and TRBJ2-5, with D possibly being TRBD2 (6 bases). Deletions cut 3 bases from V and 4 bases from J, with 12 bases between. CDR1 is SGHVS and CDR2 is FNYEAQ in the germline V gene. The CDR3 has 14 amino acids. CDR3 region: CASSLSGRPETQYF. Here the CDR3 DNA reads TGTGCCAGCAGCTTGTCCGGGAGACCAGAGACCCAGTACTTC. Filled out from reference TRBV7-6 and TRBJ2-5, the complete variable domain reads GAGVSQSPRYKVTKRGQDVALRCDPISGHVSLYWYRQALGQGPEFLTYFNYEAQQDKSGLPNDRFSAERPEGSISTLTIQRTEQRDSAMYRCASSLSGRPETQYFGPGTRLLVL.

This chain joins TRBV5-1 and TRBJ2-7; 12 bases align to TRBD2. Germline CDR1 SGHRS, CDR2 YFSETQ. The CDR3 runs to 17 residues. Germline trimming cut 2 bases from V and 1 base from J; bases unmatched to any gene: 7. CDR3 in amino acids: CASSLRASGRESYEQYF. The CDR3 nucleotides read TGCGCCAGCAGCTTACGGGCTAGCGGGAGGGAATCCTACGAGCAGTACTTC.

For this clone: Different DNA sequences within this sample yield the same CDR3. The chain combines TRBV9 with TRBJ2-1; D assignment may be TRBD1 or TRBD2 (5 bases each). The V and J ends lost 5 bases and 1 base respectively, with 10 bases between them. The CDR3 covers 14 residues. The V gene's germline CDR1 is SGDLS and CDR2 YYNGEE. The DNA of the CDR3 is TGTGCCAGCAGTGGGGACCCATCCTACAATGAGCAGTTCTTC. Translation: CASSGDPSYNEQFF.

This rearrangement joins TRBV5-4 to TRBJ2-1; D is unresolved. Germline-derived CDR1 and CDR2 are SGHNT and YYREEE (reference sequence). Trimming removed 2 bases at V and 7 bases at J, with 10 bases between. The CDR3 length is 13 residues. CDR3 nucleotide sequence: TGTGCCAGCAGCTTAAAGGTAGCTAATGAGCAGTTCTTC. It is translated as CASSLKVANEQFF.

The chain is built from TRBV27 and TRBJ2-5, with D tentatively TRBD2 (6 bases). Germline lookup yields CDR1 MNHEY and CDR2 SMNVEV (reference sequence). V dropped 6 bases and J dropped 6 bases, with 20 bases sitting between them. CDR3 length: 15 amino acids. Written as DNA, the CDR3 is TGTGCCAGCAGCAGTTTGTCGGGAGTACAGAAGACCCAGTACTTC. Its translation: CASSSLSGVQKTQYF.

This chain links TRBV2 with TRBJ2-7; D perhaps matches TRBD2 (5 bases). With 6 bases removed from V and 2 bases from J, the gap between germline ends came to 14 bases. Germline V gene sequence: CDR1 SNHLY, CDR2 FYNNEI. CDR3 length equals 14 residues. DNA for the CDR3: TGTGCCAGCAGGAGGGAAATAGGCGCCTACGAGCAGTACTTC. Translating it yields CASRREIGAYEQYF.

The chain employs TRBV30 and TRBJ2-7, with a weak D call TRBD1 (6 bases). Germline V gives CDR1 GTSNPN, CDR2 SVGIG (reference sequence). Trimming pared 2 bases from V and 2 bases from J, leaving 10 bases between. The CDR3 sequence is 13 residues long. The CDR3 DNA reads TGTGCCTGGAGTTCTTACAGGGCCTACGAGCAGTACTTC. It translates to CAWSSYRAYEQYF.

The chain carries TRBV6-5 and TRBJ2-7; D remains ambiguous. The CDR3 runs to 13 residues. In germline, CDR1 is MNHEY, CDR2 SVGAGI. Trimming cost V 7 bases and J 1 base, with 11 bases left between them. The CDR3 region is CASKLAVSYEQYF. The CDR3 DNA reads as TGTGCCAGCAAGTTGGCAGTTTCCTACGAGCAGTACTTC.

Comments on this clone: The sample has other DNA sequences that encode this CDR3 too. The V call is TRBV18, the J call TRBJ2-7, with D maybe TRBD2 (5 bases). V lost 1 base to trimming and J lost 7 bases, with 8 bases between them. Germline lookup yields CDR1 KGHSH and CDR2 LQKENI. The CDR3 spans 12 residues. This CDR3 reads CASSPLRGEQYF. For the CDR3, the DNA is TGTGCCAGCTCACCACTCCGCGGGGAGCAGTACTTC.

The V call is TRBV4-1, the J call TRBJ1-3; D is unresolved. Looked up from germline, CDR1 is MGHRA and CDR2 is YSYEKL. V lost 4 bases and J lost 0, with 13 bases in between. The CDR3 consists of 16 residues. CDR3 sequence reads: CASSPPFPLSGNTIYF. The DNA for the CDR3 is TGCGCCAGCAGCCCGCCTTTTCCCCTCTCTGGAAACACCATATATTTT.

The chain employs TRBV28 and TRBJ1-1, with no clear D. The germline CDR1 and CDR2 sequences are MDHEN and SYDVKM. V lost 8 bases and J 1 base, leaving 14 bases between the germline ends. The CDR3 is 14 amino acids. The CDR3: CASGLRGRNTEAFF. CDR3 bases: TGTGCCAGCGGGCTACGTGGGAGGAACACTGAAGCTTTCTTT. The variable domain in full, with the rest retrieved from reference TRBV28 and TRBJ1-1, is DVKVTQSSRYLVKRTGEKVFLECVQDMDHENMFWYRQDPGLGLRLIYFSYDVKMKEKGDIPEGYSVSREKKERFSLILESASTNQTSMYLCASGLRGRNTEAFFGQGTRLTVV.

V and J are TRBV5-4 and TRBJ2-3; D remains ambiguous. Germline V gene sequence: CDR1 SGHNT, CDR2 YYREEE (reference sequence). This CDR3 is 13 amino acids long. Trimming took 0 bases from V and 2 from J, leaving 4 bases between them. CDR3 amino acids: CASSLDTTDTQYF. In nucleotides, the CDR3 is TGTGCCAGCAGCTTGGACACCACAGATACGCAGTATTTT.

As regards this clone: The sample holds other DNA sequences that translate to the same CDR3. The gene calls are TRBV14 and TRBJ2-1; no definite D call. The germline gives CDR1 SGHDN, CDR2 FVKESK. The length of the CDR3 is 12 residues. Trimming removed 1 base from V and 8 bases from J, with 6 bases in between. This CDR3 is CASSQVGHEQFF. The CDR3 DNA is TGTGCCAGCAGCCAAGTGGGCCATGAGCAGTTCTTC.

This sequence joins TRBV7-2 and TRBJ1-5; D gene uncertain. The germline V gene encodes CDR1 SGHTA and CDR2 FQGNSA. The CDR3 loop spans 14 amino acids. V lost 2 bases, J lost 3 bases, and 8 bases lay in between. CDR3 bases: TGTGCCAGCAGCTTATACAGCTCCAATCAGCCCCAGCATTTT. Translation: CASSLYSSNQPQHF.

The chain links TRBV5-1 to TRBJ2-1; 11 bases are shared with TRBD2. The CDR3 covers 15 residues. The germline CDR1 and CDR2 sequences are SGHRS and YFSETQ. With 1 base clipped from V and 7 bases from J, the junction kept 4 bases outside the gene matches. The CDR3 bases are TGCGCCAGCAGCTTGACTAGCGGGAGACAGAATGAGCAGTTCTTC. Its translation: CASSLTSGRQNEQFF. Full variable domain (remainder filled in from reference TRBV5-1 and TRBJ2-1): KAGVTQTPRYLIKTRGQQVTLSCSPISGHRSVSWYQQTPGQGLQFLFEYFSETQRNKGNFPGRFSGRQFSNSRSEMNVSTLELGDSALYLCASSLTSGRQNEQFFGPGTRLTVL.

This chain uses TRBV19 with TRBJ2-3; 7 bases agree with TRBD1. V lost 4 bases to trimming and J lost 4 bases; unmatched junction nucleotides: 17. The CDR3 loop spans 18 amino acids. Germline V CDR1 and CDR2: LNHDA, SQIVND (reference sequence). Written as DNA, the CDR3 is TGTGCCAGTAGTAGGAGTGAGGCAGGGGGAGTCTGGGCAGATACGCAGTATTTT. Its protein is CASSRSEAGGVWADTQYF.

The V and J genes are TRBV20-1 and TRBJ1-2; D uncertain. Looked up from germline, CDR1 is DFQATT and CDR2 is SNEGSKA (reference sequence). CDR3 length equals 11 residues. The V gene lost 1 base and the J gene lost 8 bases, with 8 bases spanning the gap. The CDR3 is CSARGAGGYTF. CDR3 DNA sequence: TGCAGTGCTAGAGGCGCCGGGGGCTACACCTTC.

The chain combines TRBV11-2 with TRBJ2-3, with TRBD1 matching over 8 bases. V lost 7 bases and J lost 4; bases outside the gene matches: 4. Germline lookup yields CDR1 SGHAT and CDR2 FQNNGV. CDR3 length: 13 residues. The CDR3: CASTSGGPDTQYF. In DNA form, the CDR3 reads TGTGCCAGCACGTCAGGGGGCCCAGATACGCAGTATTTT.

V is TRBV10-3 and J is TRBJ2-7; D uncertain. V was cut by 1 base and J by 9 bases, with 7 bases left in between. The V gene's germline CDR1 is ENHRY and CDR2 SYGVKD. This CDR3 spans 11 amino acids. CDR3 nucleotide sequence: TGTGCCATCAGTGAGTTAGGGTCGCAGTACTTC. Amino acid sequence: CAISELGSQYF.

The genes are TRBV28 and TRBJ1-3; D may be TRBD1 (5 bases). Germline-derived CDR1 and CDR2 are MDHEN and SYDVKM. CDR3 length: 14 amino acids. Trimming removed 5 bases at V and 4 bases at J, with 12 bases between. The CDR3 is CASSLRQIGNTIYF. CDR3 bases: TGTGCCAGCAGTCTAAGACAGATCGGAAACACCATATATTTT.

Here the CDR3 reads CASSLDLLPISGNTIYF. The CDR3 nucleotides are TGTGCCAGCAGCTTAGATTTGTTGCCGATCTCTGGAAACACCATATATTTT. The chain is built from TRBV11-2 and TRBJ1-3; D ambiguous. This CDR3 spans 17 amino acids. The germline CDR1 and CDR2 sequences are SGHAT and FQNNGV. Trimming cost V 0 bases and J 0 bases, with 12 bases left between them.

A remark on this clone: Other DNA sequences in this sample translate to the same CDR3. The V gene is TRBV28, the J gene TRBJ2-7; no definite D call. Trimming removed 6 bases from V and 3 bases from J, with 9 bases in between. Germline V gene sequence: CDR1 MDHEN, CDR2 SYDVKM. CDR3 size: 12 residues. The CDR3 coding sequence is TGTGCCAGCAGGACGGGTCTCTACGAGCAGTACTTC. This encodes CASRTGLYEQYF. Together with reference TRBV28 and TRBJ2-7, the CDR3 gives the full variable domain: DVKVTQSSRYLVKRTGEKVFLECVQDMDHENMFWYRQDPGLGLRLIYFSYDVKMKEKGDIPEGYSVSREKKERFSLILESASTNQTSMYLCASRTGLYEQYFGPGTRLTVT.

Comment on this clone: Compared with germline, one end of the junction differs, possibly owing to a read error. The chain employs TRBV5-1 and TRBJ1-1; possibly TRBD1 for D (5 bases). The CDR3 runs to 14 residues. Germline V gene sequence: CDR1 SGHRS, CDR2 YFSETQ. CDR3 protein: CASRLGTGKAEAFF. In DNA, the CDR3 is TGCGCCAGCAGATTGGGGACCGGGAAAGCTGAAGCTTTCTTT. The full variable domain, rest sourced from reference TRBV5-1 and TRBJ1-1, is KAGVTQTPRYLIKTRGQQVTLSCSPISGHRSVSWYQQTPGQGLQFLFEYFSETQRNKGNFPGRFSGRQFSNSRSEMNVSTLELGDSALYLCASRLGTGKAEAFFGQGTRLTVV.